Listed below are T cell receptor beta chains from one sample, sequenced in a study of blood T cell repertoires in COVID-19. Using immunoSEQ multiplex PCR, the repertoire was profiled, and TCRdb retains in-frame clones only, with some absent. This sample has 60,000 to 80,000 clones, with around 89% found just once. The sequenced sample was peripheral blood. Source of these receptors: a man aged 60 to 69 with acute or convalescent COVID-19. Both conserved end residues are part of each CDR3. The order of the fields is J gene, clone size, V gene, D gene, CDR3 protein, CDR3 DNA. The D gene is left open where the match is weak. Part of the rows lack a size; the others show once, few, many or a class for expanded clones.

TRBJ2-7 NA TRBV5-6 NA CASSLAGVYEQYF TGTGCCAGCAGCTTGGCCGGGGTCTACGAGCAGTACTTC
TRBJ2-7 NA TRBV5-1 NA CASSLDGGPPYEQYF TGCGCCAGCAGCTTGGACGGGGGGCCTCCCTACGAGCAGTACTTC
TRBJ2-7 NA TRBV28 NA CASSLSGTNYEQYF TGTGCCAGCAGTTTATCTGGGACAAATTACGAGCAGTACTTC
TRBJ2-1 NA TRBV9 TRBD2 CASSVVDGASGISNEQFF TGTGCCAGCAGCGTAGTCGATGGGGCTAGCGGAATAAGCAATGAGCAGTTCTTC
TRBJ2-7 NA TRBV19 TRBD1 CASRPGQGVSYEQYF TGTGCCAGTAGACCCGGACAGGGGGTATCCTACGAGCAGTACTTC
TRBJ2-3 few TRBV12-3/TRBV12-4 NA CASSRTGTDTQYF TGTGCCAGCAGTCGTACAGGGACAGATACGCAGTATTTT
TRBJ2-1 NA TRBV29-1 TRBD2 CSLIPSGGASEQFF TGCAGCCTAATCCCTAGCGGGGGGGCGAGTGAGCAGTTCTTC
TRBJ2-3 NA TRBV19 NA CASSFRASTDTQYF TGTGCCAGTTCCTTCCGCGCTAGCACAGATACGCAGTATTTT
TRBJ1-1 NA TRBV30 TRBD1 CAWSFLLGGGNTEAFF TGTGCCTGGAGTTTTCTCCTAGGGGGCGGGAACACTGAAGCTTTCTTT
TRBJ1-5 NA TRBV29-1 NA CSVTDSYNQPQHF TGCAGCGTTACCGACAGCTACAATCAGCCCCAGCATTTT
TRBJ2-5 NA TRBV20-1 TRBD2 CSASRLAGVYQETQYF TGCAGTGCTAGTCGGCTAGCGGGAGTGTACCAAGAGACCCAGTACTTC
TRBJ2-2 NA TRBV5-1 TRBD2 CASSPMGLAGAGTGELFF TGCGCCAGCAGCCCTATGGGACTAGCGGGAGCTGGCACCGGGGAGCTGTTTTTT
TRBJ1-6 few TRBV7-9 NA CASSLRTGRNSPLHF TGTGCCAGCAGCTTGCGTACAGGGCGGAATTCACCCCTCCACTTT
TRBJ2-3 NA TRBV19 TRBD1 CASNLGQGTDTQYF TGTGCCAGTAACCTAGGACAGGGCACAGATACGCAGTATTTT
TRBJ2-7 NA TRBV5-1 TRBD2 CASSPPGLAGGSYEQYF TGCGCCAGCAGCCCCCCGGGACTAGCGGGAGGCTCCTACGAGCAGTACTTC
TRBJ1-2 NA TRBV19 NA CASSKEGYGYTF TGTGCCAGTAGTAAGGAGGGGTATGGCTACACCTTC
TRBJ1-2 NA TRBV3-1/TRBV3-2 TRBD1 CASSQPGQGRGYTF TGTGCCAGCAGCCAACCGGGACAGGGACGAGGCTACACCTTC
TRBJ2-7 NA TRBV7-2 TRBD2 CASSFGAGVDEQYF TGTGCCAGCAGCTTTGGAGCGGGAGTGGACGAGCAGTACTTC
TRBJ1-3 NA TRBV14 NA CASSQAGRNTIYF TGTGCCAGCAGCCAAGCAGGGAGAAACACCATATATTTT
TRBJ2-5 NA TRBV5-1 TRBD1 CASSRQGAEETQYF TGCGCCAGCAGCAGACAGGGGGCAGAAGAGACCCAGTACTTC
TRBJ2-1 NA TRBV7-2 TRBD1 CASSLTLGQAVEQFF TGTGCCAGCAGCTTAACTTTGGGACAGGCGGTTGAGCAGTTCTTC
TRBJ2-5 NA TRBV5-1 NA CASSLAALSGETQYF TGCGCCAGCAGCTTGGCCGCCCTGTCCGGGGAGACCCAGTACTTC
TRBJ2-1 NA TRBV7-3 NA CASSQTRTEQFF TGTGCCAGCAGCCAAACTAGGACCGAGCAGTTCTTC